This T cell receptor beta chain was recovered during a study of post-analysis software for immune sequencing data. cDNA libraries for TCR beta contained unique molecular identifiers. TCRdb itself ran the PCR reads through MiXCR, one entry per CDR3 protein. Of hundreds of thousands of distinct CDR3 sequences in the sample, 53% were seen once. Note on this clonotype: A read error may produce the germline difference seen at one junction end.

The sequence was collected from a girl aged 5 to 17 with multiple sclerosis. Sequencing was done on a sample of blood.

The CDR3 here is CSARPSGDYEQYF. The CDR3 DNA sequence: TGCAGTGCCAGACCCTCGGGGGATTACGAGCAGTACTTT. The chain recombines TRBV20-1 with TRBJ2-3, with D possibly matching TRBD2 (6 bases). Germline lookup yields CDR1 DFQATT and CDR2 SNEGSKA (reference sequence). The CDR3 covers 13 residues.